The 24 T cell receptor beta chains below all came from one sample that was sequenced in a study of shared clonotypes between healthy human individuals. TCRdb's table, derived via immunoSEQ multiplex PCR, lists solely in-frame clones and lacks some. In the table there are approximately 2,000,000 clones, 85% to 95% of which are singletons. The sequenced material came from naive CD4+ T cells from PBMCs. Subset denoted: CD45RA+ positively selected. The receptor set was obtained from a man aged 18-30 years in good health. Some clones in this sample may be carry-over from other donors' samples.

The CDR3 spells CASSLSVARNEQFF. CDR3 sequence (DNA): TGTGCCAGCAGTTTATCCGTGGCGCGCAATGAGCAGTTCTTC. The chain recombines TRBV28 with TRBJ2-1; no reliable D call. The V and J ends lost 1 base and 6 bases respectively, with 10 bases between them. The CDR3 extends over 14 amino acids. The germline V gene encodes CDR1 MDHEN and CDR2 SYDVKM. The entire variable domain, with the rest obtained from reference TRBV28 and TRBJ2-1, is as follows: DVKVTQSSRYLVKRTGEKVFLECVQDMDHENMFWYRQDPGLGLRLIYFSYDVKMKEKGDIPEGYSVSREKKERFSLILESASTNQTSMYLCASSLSVARNEQFFGPGTRLTVL.

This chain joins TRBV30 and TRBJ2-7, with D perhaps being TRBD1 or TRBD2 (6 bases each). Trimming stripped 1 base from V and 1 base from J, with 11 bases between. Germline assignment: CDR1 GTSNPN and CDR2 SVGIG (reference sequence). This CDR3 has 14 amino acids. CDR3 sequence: CAWSAGGASYEQYF. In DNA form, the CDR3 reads TGTGCCTGGAGTGCCGGGGGCGCGTCCTACGAGCAGTACTTC. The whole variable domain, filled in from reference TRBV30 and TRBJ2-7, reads SQTIHQWPATLVQPVGSPLSLECTVEGTSNPNLYWYRQAAGRGLQLLFYSVGIGQISSEVPQNLSASRPQDRQFILSSKKLLLSDSGFYLCAWSAGGASYEQYFGPGTRLTVT.

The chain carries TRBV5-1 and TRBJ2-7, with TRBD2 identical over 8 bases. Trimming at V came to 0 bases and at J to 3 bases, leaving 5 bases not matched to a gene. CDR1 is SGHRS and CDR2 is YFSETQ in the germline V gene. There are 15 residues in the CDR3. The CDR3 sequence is CASSLGGGRSYEQYF. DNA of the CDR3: TGCGCCAGCAGCTTGGGCGGGGGGAGAAGCTACGAGCAGTACTTC.

The CDR3 DNA is TGTGCCAGCAGTGCAAGTAGGGTGGCCACTGAAGCTTTCTTT. It translates to CASSASRVATEAFF. This rearrangement joins TRBV6-1 to TRBJ1-1; D not resolved. The germline V gene encodes CDR1 MNHNS and CDR2 SASEGT. V was shortened by 4 bases and J by 4 bases, with 13 bases between the two germline ends. The CDR3 totals 14 residues.

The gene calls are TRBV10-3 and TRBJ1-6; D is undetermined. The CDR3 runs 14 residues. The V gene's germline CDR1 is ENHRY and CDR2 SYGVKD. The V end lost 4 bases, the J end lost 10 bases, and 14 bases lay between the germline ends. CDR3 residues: CAISGDVGRSPLHF. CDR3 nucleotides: TGTGCCATCAGTGGCGACGTCGGGAGGTCACCCCTCCACTTT.

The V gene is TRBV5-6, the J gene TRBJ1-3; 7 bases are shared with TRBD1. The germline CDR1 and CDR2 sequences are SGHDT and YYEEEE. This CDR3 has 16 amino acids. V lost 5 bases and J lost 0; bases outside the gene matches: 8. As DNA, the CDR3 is TGTGCCAGCAGGATCTGGGACAGCAACTCTGGAAACACCATATATTTT. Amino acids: CASRIWDSNSGNTIYF.

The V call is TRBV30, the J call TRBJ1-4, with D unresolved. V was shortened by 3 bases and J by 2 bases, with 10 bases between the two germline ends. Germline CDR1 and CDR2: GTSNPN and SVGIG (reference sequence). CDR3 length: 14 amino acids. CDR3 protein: CAWRKTDTNEKLFF. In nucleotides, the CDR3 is TGTGCCTGGAGGAAGACGGATACTAATGAAAAACTGTTTTTT.

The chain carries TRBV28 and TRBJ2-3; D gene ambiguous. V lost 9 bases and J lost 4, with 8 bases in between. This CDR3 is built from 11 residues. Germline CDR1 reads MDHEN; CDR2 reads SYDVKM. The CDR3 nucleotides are TGTGCCAGTCTAGGGCCAGATACGCAGTATTTT. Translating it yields CASLGPDTQYF.

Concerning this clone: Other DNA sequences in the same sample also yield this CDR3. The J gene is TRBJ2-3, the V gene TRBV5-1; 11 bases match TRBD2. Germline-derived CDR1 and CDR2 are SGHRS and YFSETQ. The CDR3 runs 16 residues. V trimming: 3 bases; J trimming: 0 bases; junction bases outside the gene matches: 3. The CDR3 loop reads CASSSGLAASTDTQYF. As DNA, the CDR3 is TGCGCCAGCAGCTCGGGACTAGCGGCTAGCACAGATACGCAGTATTTT.

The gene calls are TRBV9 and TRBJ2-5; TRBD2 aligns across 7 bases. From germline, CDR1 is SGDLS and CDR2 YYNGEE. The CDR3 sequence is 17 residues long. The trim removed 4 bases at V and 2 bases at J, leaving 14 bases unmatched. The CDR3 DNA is TGTGCCAGCAGCCCCGGCTTAGCGGGCGGCCTTCAAGAGACCCAGTACTTC. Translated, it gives CASSPGLAGGLQETQYF. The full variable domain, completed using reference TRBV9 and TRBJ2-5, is DSGVTQTPKHLITATGQRVTLRCSPRSGDLSVYWYQQSLDQGLQFLIQYYNGEERAKGNILERFSAQQFPDLHSELNLSSLELGDSALYFCASSPGLAGGLQETQYFGPGTRLLVL.

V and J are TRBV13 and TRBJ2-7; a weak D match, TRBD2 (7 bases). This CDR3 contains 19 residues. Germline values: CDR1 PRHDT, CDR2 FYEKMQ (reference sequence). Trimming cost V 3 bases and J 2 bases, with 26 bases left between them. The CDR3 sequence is CASSFNSKGLVGGTYEQYF. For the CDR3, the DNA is TGTGCCAGCAGCTTCAACTCAAAAGGACTAGTAGGGGGAACCTACGAGCAGTACTTC.

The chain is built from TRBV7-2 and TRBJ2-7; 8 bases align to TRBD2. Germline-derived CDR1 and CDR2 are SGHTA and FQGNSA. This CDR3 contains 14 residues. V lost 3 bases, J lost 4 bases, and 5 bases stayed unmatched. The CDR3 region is CASSFQRGLYEQYF. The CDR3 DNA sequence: TGTGCCAGCAGCTTCCAGCGGGGGCTTTACGAGCAGTACTTC.

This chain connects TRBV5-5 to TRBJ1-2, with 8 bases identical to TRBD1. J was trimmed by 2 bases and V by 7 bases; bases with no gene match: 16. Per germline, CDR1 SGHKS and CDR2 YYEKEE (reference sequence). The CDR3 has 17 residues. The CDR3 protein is CASDPTGVLRTNYGYTF. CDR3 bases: TGTGCCAGCGACCCGACAGGGGTGCTCCGCACCAACTATGGCTACACCTTC.

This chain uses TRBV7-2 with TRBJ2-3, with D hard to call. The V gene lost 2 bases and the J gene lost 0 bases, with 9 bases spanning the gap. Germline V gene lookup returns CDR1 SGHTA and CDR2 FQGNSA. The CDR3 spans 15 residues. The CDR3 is CASSLFRGSTDTQYF. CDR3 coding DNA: TGTGCCAGCAGCTTATTTCGAGGCAGCACAGATACGCAGTATTTT.

The CDR3 region has the DNA TGTGCCAGCAGACACACGGGACACGTCTCCTACGAGCAGTACTTC. Translation: CASRHTGHVSYEQYF. This sequence joins TRBV28 and TRBJ2-7, with a possible D match to TRBD1 (6 bases). Trimming removed 6 bases at V and 0 bases at J, with 15 bases between. Germline CDR1 reads MDHEN; CDR2 reads SYDVKM. CDR3 length: 15 amino acids.

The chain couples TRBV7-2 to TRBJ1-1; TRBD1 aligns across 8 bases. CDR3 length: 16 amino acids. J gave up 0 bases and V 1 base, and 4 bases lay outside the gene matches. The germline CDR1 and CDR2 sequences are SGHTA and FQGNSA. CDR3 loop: CASSLGQGSVNTEAFF. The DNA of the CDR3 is TGTGCCAGCAGCTTAGGACAGGGGAGTGTGAACACTGAAGCTTTCTTT.

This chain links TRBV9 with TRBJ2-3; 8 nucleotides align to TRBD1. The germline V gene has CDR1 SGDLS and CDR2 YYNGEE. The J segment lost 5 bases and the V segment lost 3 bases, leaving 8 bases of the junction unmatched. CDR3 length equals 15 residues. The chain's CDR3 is CASSAQTGDIDTQYF. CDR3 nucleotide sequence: TGTGCCAGCAGCGCTCAGACAGGGGATATAGATACGCAGTATTTT.

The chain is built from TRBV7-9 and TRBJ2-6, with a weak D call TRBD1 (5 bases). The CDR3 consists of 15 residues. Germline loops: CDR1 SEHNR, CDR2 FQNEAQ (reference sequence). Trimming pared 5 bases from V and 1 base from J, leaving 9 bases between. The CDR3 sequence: CASSTDMSGANVLTF. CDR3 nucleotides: TGTGCCAGCAGCACGGACATGTCTGGGGCCAACGTCCTGACTTTC.

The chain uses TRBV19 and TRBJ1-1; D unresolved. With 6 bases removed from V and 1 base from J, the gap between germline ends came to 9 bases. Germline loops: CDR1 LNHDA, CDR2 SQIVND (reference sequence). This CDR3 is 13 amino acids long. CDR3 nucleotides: TGTGCCAGTAGCAGACTGTCGAACACTGAAGCTTTCTTT. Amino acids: CASSRLSNTEAFF.

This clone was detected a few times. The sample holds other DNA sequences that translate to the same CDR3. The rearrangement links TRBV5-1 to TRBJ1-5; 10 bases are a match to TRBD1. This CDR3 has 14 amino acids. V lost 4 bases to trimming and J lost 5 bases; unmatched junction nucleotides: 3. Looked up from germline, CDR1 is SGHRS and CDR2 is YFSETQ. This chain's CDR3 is CASSPGTGDQPQHF. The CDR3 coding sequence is TGCGCCAGCAGCCCAGGGACAGGGGATCAGCCCCAGCATTTT.

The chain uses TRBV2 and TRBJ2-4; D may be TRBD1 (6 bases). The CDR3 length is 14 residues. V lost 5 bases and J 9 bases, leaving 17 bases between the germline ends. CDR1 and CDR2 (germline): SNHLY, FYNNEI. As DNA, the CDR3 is TGTGCCAGCAGTACGGACAGTAGGAAAGTCATTCAGTACTTC. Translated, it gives CASSTDSRKVIQYF.

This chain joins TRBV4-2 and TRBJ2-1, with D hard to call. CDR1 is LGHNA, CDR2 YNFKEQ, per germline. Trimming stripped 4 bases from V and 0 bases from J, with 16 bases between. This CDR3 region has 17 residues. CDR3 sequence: CASSLRGSRSSYNEQFF. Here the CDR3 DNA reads TGTGCCAGCAGCCTCCGCGGTAGCCGAAGCTCCTACAATGAGCAGTTCTTC.

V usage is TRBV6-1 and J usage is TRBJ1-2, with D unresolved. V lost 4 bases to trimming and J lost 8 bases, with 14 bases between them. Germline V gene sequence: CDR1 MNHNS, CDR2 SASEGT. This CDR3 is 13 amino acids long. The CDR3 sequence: CASSGERLQGYTF. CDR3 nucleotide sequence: TGTGCCAGCAGTGGGGAGCGGCTTCAGGGCTACACCTTC.

CDR3 bases: TGTGCCAGCAGCCCCGATACTCGGGAGACCCAGTACTTC. Its protein is CASSPDTRETQYF. The chain has TRBV5-4 and TRBJ2-5, with D unresolved. The V gene's germline CDR1 is SGHNT and CDR2 YYREEE (reference sequence). CDR3 length equals 13 residues. Deletions cut 4 bases from V and 5 bases from J, with 12 bases between.